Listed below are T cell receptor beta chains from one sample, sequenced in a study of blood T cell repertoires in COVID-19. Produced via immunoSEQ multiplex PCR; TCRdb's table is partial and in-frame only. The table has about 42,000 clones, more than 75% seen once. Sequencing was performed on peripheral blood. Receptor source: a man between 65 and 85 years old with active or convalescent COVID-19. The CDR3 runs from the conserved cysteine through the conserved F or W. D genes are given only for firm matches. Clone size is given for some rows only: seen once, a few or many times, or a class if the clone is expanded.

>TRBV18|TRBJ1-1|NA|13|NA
TGTGCCAGCTCACCTCGACAGGATCATGAAGCTTTCTTT
CASSPRQDHEAFF
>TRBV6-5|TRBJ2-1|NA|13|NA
TGTGCCCGGATGCCAGGGCCGCACGATGAGCAGTTCTTC
CARMPGPHDEQFF
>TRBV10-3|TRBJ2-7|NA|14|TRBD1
TGTGCCATCAGTGGCACAGGGGGTTCCTACGAGCAGTACTTC
CAISGTGGSYEQYF
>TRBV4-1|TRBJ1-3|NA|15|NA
TGCGCCAGCAGCCTCCTTTTGGCGGGAGGAAACACCATATATTTT
CASSLLLAGGNTIYF
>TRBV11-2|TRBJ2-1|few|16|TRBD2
TGTGCCAGCAGCGTGGTCGGGACTAGTAGGTCGGGTGAGCAGTTCTTC
CASSVVGTSRSGEQFF
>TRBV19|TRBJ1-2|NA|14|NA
TGTGCCAGTACCGGTCCGGCGGAATTTTATGGCTACACCTTC
CASTGPAEFYGYTF
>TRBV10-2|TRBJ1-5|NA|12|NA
TGCGCCAGCAGTGCAAACTTTCAGCCCCAGCATTTT
CASSANFQPQHF
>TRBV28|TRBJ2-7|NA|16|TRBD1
TGTGCCAGCAGTTTGAGGGGACAGGGACTATCCTACGAGCAGTACTTC
CASSLRGQGLSYEQYF
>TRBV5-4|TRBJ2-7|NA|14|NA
TGTGCCAGCAGCCGGGAACTGAGCCGCTACGAGCAGTACTTC
CASSRELSRYEQYF
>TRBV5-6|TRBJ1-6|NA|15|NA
TGTGCCAGCAGCTCCCAGGGCAGGAACAATTCACCCCTCCACTTT
CASSSQGRNNSPLHF
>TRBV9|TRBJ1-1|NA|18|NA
TGTGCCAGCAGCGTAGAGGGAGGTCGACGGCGGGGGAACACTGAAGCTTTCTTT
CASSVEGGRRRGNTEAFF
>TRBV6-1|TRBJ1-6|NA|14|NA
TGTGCCAGCAGTGAGGACAGACCCAATTCACCCCTCCACTTT
CASSEDRPNSPLHF
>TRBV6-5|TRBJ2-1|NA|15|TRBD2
TGTGCCAGCATAGCGGGGGCAAGGGGATATAATGAGCAGTTCTTC
CASIAGARGYNEQFF
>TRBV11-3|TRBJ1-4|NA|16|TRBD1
TGTGCCAGCAGCCCGCGTCCGGGACAGGGTAATGAAAAACTGTTTTTT
CASSPRPGQGNEKLFF
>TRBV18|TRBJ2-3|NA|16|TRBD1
TGTGCCAGCTCACAAGGGACAGGGGCAAACTCAGATACGCAGTATTTT
CASSQGTGANSDTQYF
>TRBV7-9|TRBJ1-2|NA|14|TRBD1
TGTGCCAGCAGCCGAGACAGGGGAGACGGAGGCTACACCTTC
CASSRDRGDGGYTF
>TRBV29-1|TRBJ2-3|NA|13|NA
TGCAGCGTCGAGGACAGTTACACAGATACGCAGTATTTT
CSVEDSYTDTQYF
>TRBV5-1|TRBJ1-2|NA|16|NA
TGCGCCAGCAGCTTAGATGGGTTCACCCGAGGAAATGGCTACACCTTC
CASSLDGFTRGNGYTF
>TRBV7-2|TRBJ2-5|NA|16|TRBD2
TGTGCCAGCAGCCCTACTAGCGGGGGGTACCAAGAGACCCAGTACTTC
CASSPTSGGYQETQYF
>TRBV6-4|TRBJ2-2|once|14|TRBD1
TGTGCCAGCAGTGACACAGACAGGGCCGGGGAGCTGTTTTTT
CASSDTDRAGELFF
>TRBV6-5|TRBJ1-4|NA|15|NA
TGTGCCAGCAGCCCCCGGGAGGGGCTCGGTGAAAAACTGTTTTTT
CASSPREGLGEKLFF
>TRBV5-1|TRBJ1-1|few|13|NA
TGCGCCAGCAGCTTGGGTTTCGGGACTGAAGCTTTCTTT
CASSLGFGTEAFF
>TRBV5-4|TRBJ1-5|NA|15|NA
TGTGCCAGCAGCTCATCCGGGACACCCAATCAGCCCCAGCATTTT
CASSSSGTPNQPQHF
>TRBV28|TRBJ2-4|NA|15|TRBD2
TGTGCCAGCAGTTTGACCAGGGCGGGGGGAAACATTCAGTACTTC
CASSLTRAGGNIQYF
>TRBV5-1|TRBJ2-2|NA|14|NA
TGCGCCAGCAGCTTGGACACATCCACCGGGGAGCTGTTTTTT
CASSLDTSTGELFF
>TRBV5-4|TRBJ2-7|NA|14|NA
TGTGCCAGCAGCTTTCGGGAACAGCCCCTGAAGCAGTACTTC
CASSFREQPLKQYF
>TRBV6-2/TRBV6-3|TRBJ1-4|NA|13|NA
TGTGCCAGCAGTTACATCAGGTCCCGAAAACTGTTTTTT
CASSYIRSRKLFF
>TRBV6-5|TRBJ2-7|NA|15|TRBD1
TGTGCCAGCAGTTACTCCGGGACAGGGTTTCTCGAGCAGTACTTC
CASSYSGTGFLEQYF
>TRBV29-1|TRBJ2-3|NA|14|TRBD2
TGCAGCGTTGGACTAGCGGGGGACCGGGATACGCAGTATTTT
CSVGLAGDRDTQYF
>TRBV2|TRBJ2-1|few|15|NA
TGTGCCAGCGCCCCGCAGGGATATTCCTACAATGAGCAGTTCTTC
CASAPQGYSYNEQFF
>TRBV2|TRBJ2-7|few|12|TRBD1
TGTTCAAAAGGGGGACAGGGCTACGAGCAGTACTTC
CSKGGQGYEQYF
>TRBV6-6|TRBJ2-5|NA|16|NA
TGTGCCAGCAGTTACTCGCCAGCAAGGGGGGGGGAGACCCAGTACTTC
CASSYSPARGGETQYF
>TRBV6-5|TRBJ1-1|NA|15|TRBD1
TGTGCCAGCAGTAAGAAGACAGGGTTAAACTCTGAAGCTTTCTTT
CASSKKTGLNSEAFF
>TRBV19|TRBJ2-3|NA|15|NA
TGTGCCAGTAGCCAGACAGCAACTAGCACAGATACGCAGTATTTT
CASSQTATSTDTQYF
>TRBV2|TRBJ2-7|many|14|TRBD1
TGTGCCAGCCGAATAAGGCAGGGGGCCTACGAGCAGTACTTC
CASRIRQGAYEQYF
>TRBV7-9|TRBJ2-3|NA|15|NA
TGTGCCAGCAGCCTAGCCAGGGACCGGGGGGATACGCAGTATTTT
CASSLARDRGDTQYF
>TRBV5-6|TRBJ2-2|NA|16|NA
TGTGCCAGCAGCTGGAGGCCGACTTCGAACACCGGGGAGCTGTTTTTT
CASSWRPTSNTGELFF
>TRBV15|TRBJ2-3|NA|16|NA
TGTGCCACCAGCGGAAGACAGGACTTTAGCACAGATACGCAGTATTTT
CATSGRQDFSTDTQYF
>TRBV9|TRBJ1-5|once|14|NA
TGTGCCAGCAGCGTAGGGGACTTCCCAGAGCCCCAGCATTTT
CASSVGDFPEPQHF
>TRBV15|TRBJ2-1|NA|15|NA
TGTGCCACCAGCAGAGAACCAGGCGCGTACAATGAGCAGTTCTTC
CATSREPGAYNEQFF
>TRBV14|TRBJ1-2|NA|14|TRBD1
TGTGCCAGCAGCCGAGGGGACAGGTGGCGGGGCTACACCTTC
CASSRGDRWRGYTF